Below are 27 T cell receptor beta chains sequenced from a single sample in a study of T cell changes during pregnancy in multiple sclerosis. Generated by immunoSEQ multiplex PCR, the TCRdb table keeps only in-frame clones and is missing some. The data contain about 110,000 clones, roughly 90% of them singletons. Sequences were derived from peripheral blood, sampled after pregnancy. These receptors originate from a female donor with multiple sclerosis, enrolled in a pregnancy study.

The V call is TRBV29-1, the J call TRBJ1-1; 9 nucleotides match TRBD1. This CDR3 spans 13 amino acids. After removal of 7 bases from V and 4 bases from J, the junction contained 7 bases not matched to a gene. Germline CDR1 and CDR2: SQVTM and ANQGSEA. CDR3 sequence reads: CSGSGTGLTEAFF. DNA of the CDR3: TGCAGCGGGTCCGGGACAGGGCTCACTGAAGCTTTCTTT.

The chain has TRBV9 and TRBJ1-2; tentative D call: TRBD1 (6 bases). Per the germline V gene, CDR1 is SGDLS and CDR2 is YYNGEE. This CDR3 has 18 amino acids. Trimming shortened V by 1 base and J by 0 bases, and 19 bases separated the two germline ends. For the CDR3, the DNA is TGTGCCAGCAGCGTACACAGGGTATCCGGACCAGCTAACTATGGCTACACCTTC. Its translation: CASSVHRVSGPANYGYTF.

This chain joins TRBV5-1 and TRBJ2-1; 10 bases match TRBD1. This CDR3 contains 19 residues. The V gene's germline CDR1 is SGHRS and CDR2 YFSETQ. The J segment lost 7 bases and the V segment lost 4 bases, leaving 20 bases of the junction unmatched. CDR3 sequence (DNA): TGCGCCAGCAGCCCTTTCTACACAGTGGACAGGGGGAGTGGGAATGAGCAGTTCTTC. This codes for CASSPFYTVDRGSGNEQFF.

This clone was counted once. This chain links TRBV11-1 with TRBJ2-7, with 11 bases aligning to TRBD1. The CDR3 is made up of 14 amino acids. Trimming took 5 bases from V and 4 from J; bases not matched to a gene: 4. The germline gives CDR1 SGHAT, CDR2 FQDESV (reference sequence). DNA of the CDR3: TGTGCCAGCAGCCTAGGACAGGGGGCTTACGAGCAGTACTTC. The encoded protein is CASSLGQGAYEQYF.

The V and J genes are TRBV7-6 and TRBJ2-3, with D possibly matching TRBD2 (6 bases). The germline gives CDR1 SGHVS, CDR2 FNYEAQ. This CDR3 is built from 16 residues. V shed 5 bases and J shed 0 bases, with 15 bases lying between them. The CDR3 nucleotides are TGTGCCAGCAGCCGGACTATAAGTATTAGCACAGATACGCAGTATTTT. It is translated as CASSRTISISTDTQYF.

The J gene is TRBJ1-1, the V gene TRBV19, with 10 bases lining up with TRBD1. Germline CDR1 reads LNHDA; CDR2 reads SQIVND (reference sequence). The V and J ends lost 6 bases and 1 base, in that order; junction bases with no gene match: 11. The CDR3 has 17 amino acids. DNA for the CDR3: TGTGCCAGTAGACAGACAGGGGGCAATCTTGGGAACACTGAAGCTTTCTTT. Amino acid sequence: CASRQTGGNLGNTEAFF.

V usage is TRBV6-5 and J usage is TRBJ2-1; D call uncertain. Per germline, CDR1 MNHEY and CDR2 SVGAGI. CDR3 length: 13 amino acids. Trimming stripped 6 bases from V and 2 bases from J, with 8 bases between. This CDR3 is CASRRTTYNEQFF. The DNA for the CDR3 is TGTGCCAGCAGACGAACTACCTACAATGAGCAGTTCTTC.

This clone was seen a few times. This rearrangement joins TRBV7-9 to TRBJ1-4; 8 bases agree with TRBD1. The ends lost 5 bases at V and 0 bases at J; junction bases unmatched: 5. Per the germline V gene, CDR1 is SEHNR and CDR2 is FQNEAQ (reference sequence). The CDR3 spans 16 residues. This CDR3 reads CASSQDRATTNEKLFF. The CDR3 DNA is TGTGCCAGCAGCCAGGACAGGGCGACAACTAATGAAAAACTGTTTTTT.

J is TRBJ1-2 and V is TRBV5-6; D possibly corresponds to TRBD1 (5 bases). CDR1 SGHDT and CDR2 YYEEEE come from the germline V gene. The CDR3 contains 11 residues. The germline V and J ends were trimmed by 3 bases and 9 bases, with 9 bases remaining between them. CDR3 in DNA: TGTGCCAGCAGCTGGGGGGGTAGCTACACCTTC. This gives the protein CASSWGGSYTF.

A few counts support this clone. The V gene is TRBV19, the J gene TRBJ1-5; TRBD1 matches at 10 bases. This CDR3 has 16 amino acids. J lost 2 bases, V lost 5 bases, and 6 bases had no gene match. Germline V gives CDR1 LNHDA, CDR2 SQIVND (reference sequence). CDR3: CASSVGTGVGNQPQHF. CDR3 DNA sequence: TGTGCCAGTAGTGTCGGGACAGGGGTTGGCAATCAGCCCCAGCATTTT.

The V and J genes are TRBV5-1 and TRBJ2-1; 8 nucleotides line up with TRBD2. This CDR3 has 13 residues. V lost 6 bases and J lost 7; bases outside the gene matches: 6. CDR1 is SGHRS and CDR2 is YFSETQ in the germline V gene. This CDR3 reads CASTTGGRNEQFF. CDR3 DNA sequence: TGCGCCAGCACAACGGGAGGGCGTAATGAGCAGTTCTTC.

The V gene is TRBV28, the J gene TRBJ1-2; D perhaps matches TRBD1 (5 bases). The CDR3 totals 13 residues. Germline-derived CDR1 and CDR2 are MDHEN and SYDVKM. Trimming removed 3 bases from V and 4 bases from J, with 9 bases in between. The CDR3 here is CASSFGRVYGYTF. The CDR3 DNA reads TGTGCCAGCAGTTTCGGCAGGGTCTATGGCTACACCTTC.

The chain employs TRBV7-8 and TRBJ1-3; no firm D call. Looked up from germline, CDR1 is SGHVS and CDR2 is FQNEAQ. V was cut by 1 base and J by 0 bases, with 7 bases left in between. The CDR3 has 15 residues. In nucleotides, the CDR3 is TGTGCCAGCAGCTTAGGGGCCACCTCTGGAAACACCATATATTTT. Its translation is CASSLGATSGNTIYF.

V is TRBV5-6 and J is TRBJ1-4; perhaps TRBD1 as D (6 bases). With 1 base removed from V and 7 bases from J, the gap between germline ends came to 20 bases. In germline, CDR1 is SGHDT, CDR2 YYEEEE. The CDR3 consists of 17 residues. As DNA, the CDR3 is TGTGCCAGCAGCTTGATCGTCAGGGGAGAGGATGGTGAAAAACTGTTTTTT. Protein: CASSLIVRGEDGEKLFF.

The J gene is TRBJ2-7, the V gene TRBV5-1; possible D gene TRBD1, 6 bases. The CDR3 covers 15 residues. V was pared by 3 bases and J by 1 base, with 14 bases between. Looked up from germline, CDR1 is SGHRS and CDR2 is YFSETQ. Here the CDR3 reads CASSSESGQSYEQYF. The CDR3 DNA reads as TGCGCCAGCAGCTCGGAATCAGGACAGTCCTACGAGCAGTACTTC.

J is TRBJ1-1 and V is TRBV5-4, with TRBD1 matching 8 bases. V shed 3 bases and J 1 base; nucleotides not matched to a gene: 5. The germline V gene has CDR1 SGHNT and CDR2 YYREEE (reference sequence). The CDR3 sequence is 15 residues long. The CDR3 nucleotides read TGTGCCAGCAGCTCCTACAGGGGGGCGAACACTGAAGCTTTCTTT. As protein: CASSSYRGANTEAFF.

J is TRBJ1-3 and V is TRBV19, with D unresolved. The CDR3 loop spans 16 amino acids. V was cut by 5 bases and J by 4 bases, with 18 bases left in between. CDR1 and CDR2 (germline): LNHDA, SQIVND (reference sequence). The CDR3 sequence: CASSPTPPGTGNTIYF. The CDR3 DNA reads TGTGCCAGTAGTCCCACCCCGCCAGGCACAGGAAACACCATATATTTT. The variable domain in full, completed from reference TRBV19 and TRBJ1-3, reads DGGITQSPKYLFRKEGQNVTLSCEQNLNHDAMYWYRQDPGQGLRLIYYSQIVNDFQKGDIAEGYSVSREKKESFPLTVTSAQKNPTAFYLCASSPTPPGTGNTIYFGEGSWLTVV.

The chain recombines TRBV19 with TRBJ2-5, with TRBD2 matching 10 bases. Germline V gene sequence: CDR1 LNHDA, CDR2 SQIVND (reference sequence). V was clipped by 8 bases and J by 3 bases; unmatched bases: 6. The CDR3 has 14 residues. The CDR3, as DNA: TGTGCCAGTCGAAGACTAGCGGGCGAAGAGACCCAGTACTTC. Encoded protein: CASRRLAGEETQYF.

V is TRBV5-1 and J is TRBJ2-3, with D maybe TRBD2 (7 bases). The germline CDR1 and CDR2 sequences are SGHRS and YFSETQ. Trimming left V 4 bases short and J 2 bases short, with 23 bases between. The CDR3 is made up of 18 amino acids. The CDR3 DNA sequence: TGCGCCAGCAGCCTCCCCGGGGGTACGGGGGGCCCCACAGATACGCAGTATTTT. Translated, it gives CASSLPGGTGGPTDTQYF.

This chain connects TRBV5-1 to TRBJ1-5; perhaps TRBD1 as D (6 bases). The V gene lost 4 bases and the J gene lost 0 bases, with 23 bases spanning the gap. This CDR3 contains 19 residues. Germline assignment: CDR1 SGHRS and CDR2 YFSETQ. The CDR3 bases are TGCGCCAGCAGCAACCGCAGGGGCCGACTTGGTTATAGCAATCAGCCCCAGCATTTT. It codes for CASSNRRGRLGYSNQPQHF. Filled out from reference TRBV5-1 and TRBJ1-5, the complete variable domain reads KAGVTQTPRYLIKTRGQQVTLSCSPISGHRSVSWYQQTPGQGLQFLFEYFSETQRNKGNFPGRFSGRQFSNSRSEMNVSTLELGDSALYLCASSNRRGRLGYSNQPQHFGDGTRLSIL.

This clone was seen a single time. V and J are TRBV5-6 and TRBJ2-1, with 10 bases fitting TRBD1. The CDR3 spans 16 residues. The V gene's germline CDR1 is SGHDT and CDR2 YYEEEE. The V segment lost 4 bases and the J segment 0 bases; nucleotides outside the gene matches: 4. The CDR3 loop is CASSPRTGGSYNEQFF. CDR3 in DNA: TGTGCCAGCAGCCCAAGGACAGGGGGCTCCTACAATGAGCAGTTCTTC.

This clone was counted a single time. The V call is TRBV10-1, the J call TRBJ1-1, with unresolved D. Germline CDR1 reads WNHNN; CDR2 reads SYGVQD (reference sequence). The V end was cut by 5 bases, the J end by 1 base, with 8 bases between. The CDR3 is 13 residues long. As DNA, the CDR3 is TGCGCCAGCAGTCTCGGGGAGAACACTGAAGCTTTCTTT. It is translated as CASSLGENTEAFF.

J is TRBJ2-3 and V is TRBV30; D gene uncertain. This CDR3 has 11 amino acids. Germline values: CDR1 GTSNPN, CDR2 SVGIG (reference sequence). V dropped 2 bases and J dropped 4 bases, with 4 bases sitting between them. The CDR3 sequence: CAWSLADTQYF. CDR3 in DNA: TGTGCCTGGAGTCTCGCAGATACGCAGTATTTT.

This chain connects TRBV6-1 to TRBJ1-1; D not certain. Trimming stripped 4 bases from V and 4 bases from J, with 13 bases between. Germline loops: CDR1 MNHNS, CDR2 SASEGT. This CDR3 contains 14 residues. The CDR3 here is CASSVSTPFTEAFF. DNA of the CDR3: TGTGCCAGCAGTGTCTCGACACCTTTCACTGAAGCTTTCTTT.

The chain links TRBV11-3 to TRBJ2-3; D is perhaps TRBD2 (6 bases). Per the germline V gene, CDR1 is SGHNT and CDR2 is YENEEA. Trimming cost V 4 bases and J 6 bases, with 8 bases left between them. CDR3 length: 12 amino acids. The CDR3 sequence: CASSSSGDTQYF. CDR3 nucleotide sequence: TGTGCCAGCAGCTCGAGCGGGGATACGCAGTATTTT.

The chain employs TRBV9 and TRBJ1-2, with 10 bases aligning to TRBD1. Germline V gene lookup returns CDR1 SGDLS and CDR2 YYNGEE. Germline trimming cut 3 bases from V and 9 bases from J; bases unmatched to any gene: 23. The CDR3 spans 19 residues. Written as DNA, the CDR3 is TGTGCCAGCAGCGGGATGGAGAAGACAGGGGGCATAACGATGGGCAGCTACACCTTC. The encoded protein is CASSGMEKTGGITMGSYTF.

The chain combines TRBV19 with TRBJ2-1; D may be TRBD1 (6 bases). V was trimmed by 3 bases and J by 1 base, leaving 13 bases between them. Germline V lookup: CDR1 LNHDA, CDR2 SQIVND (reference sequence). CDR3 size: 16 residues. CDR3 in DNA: TGTGCCAGTAGTATCAGGTCCGGGACATCCTACAATGAGCAGTTCTTC. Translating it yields CASSIRSGTSYNEQFF.